Listed below are T cell receptor beta chains from one sample, sequenced in a study of T-cell memory formation after mild COVID-19. TCRdb redid the calling of the 5' RACE reads with MiXCR, one entry per CDR3 protein. This table holds about 340,000 distinct CDR3 sequences, about 16% found once. The sequenced sample consisted of PBMCs or a T cell subset sorted from them (not recorded which). These receptors originate from a man in his late teens or twenties who had mild COVID-19 (a few samples of this study predate the infection). Cell type and time point are not known. The CDR3 runs from the conserved cysteine through the conserved F or W. D genes are given only for firm matches. Not all rows give a size; the values are once, few, many and, for expanded clones, a class.

TRBJ2-3,NA,TRBD2,TRBV29-1,CSGDGAGGTDTQYF,TGCAGCGGGGATGGAGCGGGGGGCACAGATACGCAGTATTTT
TRBJ1-4,few,TRBD1,TRBV15,CATSSGTGGRGEKLFF,TGTGCCACCAGCAGCGGGACAGGGGGCAGAGGTGAAAAACTGTTTTTT
TRBJ1-6,NA,NA,TRBV6-5,CASSVQKSSYNSPLHF,TGTGCCAGCAGTGTACAGAAGAGCTCCTATAATTCACCCCTCCACTTT
TRBJ2-1,NA,NA,TRBV11-2,CASIQGALSGPSNEQFF,TGTGCCAGCATCCAGGGGGCCCTTAGCGGGCCTTCTAATGAGCAGTTCTTC
TRBJ2-5,NA,NA,TRBV5-6,CASSLGVWETQYF,TGTGCCAGCAGCTTGGGGGTTTGGGAGACCCAGTACTTC
TRBJ2-1,NA,NA,TRBV15,CATSSTGTAFDNEQFF,TGTGCCACCAGCAGCACCGGGACTGCCTTCGACAATGAGCAGTTCTTC
TRBJ1-1,NA,NA,TRBV7-9,CASSFQGLGTEAFF,TGTGCCAGCAGTTTTCAGGGTCTTGGCACTGAAGCTTTCTTT
TRBJ1-2,few,NA,TRBV10-1,CASSGGLGYGYTF,TGCGCCAGCTCCGGGGGGCTTGGCTATGGCTACACCTTC
TRBJ2-7,few,TRBD2,TRBV20-1,CSALSGTSRYEQYF,TGCAGTGCTCTATCCGGGACTAGTCGCTACGAGCAGTACTTC
TRBJ2-6,few,TRBD2,TRBV20-1,CSARGTSGGASGANVLTF,TGCAGTGCTAGAGGGACTAGCGGGGGGGCCTCCGGGGCCAACGTCCTGACTTTC
TRBJ2-1,many,TRBD1,TRBV5-5,CASSLEGAGNEQFF,TGTGCCAGCAGCTTGGAGGGGGCAGGAAATGAGCAGTTCTTC
TRBJ1-5,few,TRBD1,TRBV20-1,CSARTRQGASNQPQHF,TGCAGTGCTAGGACAAGACAGGGGGCTAGCAATCAGCCCCAGCATTTT
TRBJ2-5,many,NA,TRBV5-1,CASSLGTDPETQYF,TGCGCCAGCAGCTTGGGGACCGACCCAGAGACCCAGTACTTC
TRBJ2-2,few,NA,TRBV11-3,CASSLGGVTGELFF,TGTGCCAGCAGCTTAGGAGGGGTCACCGGGGAGCTGTTTTTT
TRBJ1-1,NA,NA,TRBV7-9,CASSFSSRTEAFF,TGTGCCAGCAGCTTCTCTTCCAGGACTGAAGCTTTCTTT
TRBJ1-2,few,NA,TRBV4-3,CASSQSTGSYYGYTF,TGCGCCAGCAGCCAATCCACAGGGAGCTACTATGGCTACACCTTC
TRBJ2-1,NA,TRBD1,TRBV29-1,CSVHGETGLFNEQFF,TGCAGCGTTCACGGTGAGACAGGGTTGTTCAATGAGCAGTTCTTC
TRBJ2-7,NA,NA,TRBV12-3/TRBV12-4,CAVGGGYEQYF,TGTGCCGTCGGAGGGGGATACGAGCAGTACTTC
TRBJ2-7,few,NA,TRBV2,CASNRYDNEQYF,TGTGCCAGCAACAGGTATGACAACGAGCAGTACTTC
TRBJ2-5,NA,NA,TRBV29-1,CSVVWGAKETQYF,TGCAGCGTTGTTTGGGGGGCTAAGGAGACCCAGTACTTC
TRBJ1-6,many,TRBD1,TRBV10-2,CASSPGTANSPLHF,TGCGCCAGCAGCCCCGGGACAGCTAATTCACCCCTCCACTTT
TRBJ2-3,NA,NA,TRBV2,CASEDRDTQYF,TGTGCCAGCGAGGATCGGGATACGCAGTATTTT
TRBJ2-3,NA,TRBD2,TRBV9,CASSGGGGLAGSHTDTQYF,TGTGCCAGCAGCGGAGGGGGAGGGCTAGCGGGATCTCACACAGATACGCAGTATTTT
TRBJ1-6,NA,NA,TRBV6-2/TRBV6-3,CASSYSGGVWHF,TGTGCCAGCAGTTACTCCGGCGGGGTATGGCACTTT
TRBJ1-1,few,NA,TRBV18,CASSPSEGGHTEAFF,TGTGCCAGCTCACCATCAGAAGGCGGCCACACTGAAGCTTTCTTT